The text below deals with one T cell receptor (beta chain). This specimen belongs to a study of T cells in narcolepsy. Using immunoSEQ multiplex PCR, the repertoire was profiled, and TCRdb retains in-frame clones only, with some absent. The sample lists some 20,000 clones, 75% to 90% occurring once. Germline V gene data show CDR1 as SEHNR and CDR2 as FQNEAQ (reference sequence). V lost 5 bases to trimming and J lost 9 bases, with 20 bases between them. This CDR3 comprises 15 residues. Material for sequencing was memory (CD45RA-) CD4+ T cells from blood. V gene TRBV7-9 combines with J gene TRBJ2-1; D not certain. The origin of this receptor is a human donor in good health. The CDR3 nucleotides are TGTGCCAGCAGCATTCTCGTCCGGAGTGATGGTGAGCAGTTCTTC. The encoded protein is CASSILVRSDGEQFF.